This is a list of T cell receptor beta chains from one sample in a study of response to subunit inactivated influenza vaccine. TCRdb called the RT-PCR reads again in MiXCR, with one record for every CDR3 protein. The sample lists about 540,000 distinct CDR3 sequences, approximately 22% occurring once. Separately, the same data were catalogued under a study of T cells expressing NK-cell markers.

Sample: CD4+ T cells sorted from PBMCs, taken about 13 days after vaccination. These TCRs come from a man in his fifties or sixties who received an inactivated influenza vaccine. CDR3s include the opening cysteine and the closing phenylalanine or tryptophan. D genes are given only for firm matches. Clone size is shown for a subset of rows, as once, few, many or a class of expanded clone.

d_gene	j_gene	abundance	v_gene	CDR3aa	CDR3nt
TRBD1	TRBJ2-5	.	TRBV7-8	CASSRTGTGGAETQYF	TGTGCCAGCAGCCGAACCGGGACAGGGGGCGCGGAGACCCAGTACTTC
.	TRBJ2-3	.	TRBV12-3/TRBV12-4	CASSLRLWGAQSTDTQYF	TGTGCCAGCAGTTTACGGTTGTGGGGGGCCCAGAGCACAGATACGCAGTATTTT
.	TRBJ1-5	.	TRBV5-4	CASSIGVREPQHF	TGTGCCAGCAGCATAGGGGTGAGAGAGCCCCAGCATTTT
.	TRBJ1-1	once	TRBV20-1	CSARVPGGTEAFF	TGCAGTGCTAGAGTCCCAGGAGGCACTGAAGCTTTCTTT
.	TRBJ1-2	once	TRBV6-1	CASSEVYGYTF	TGTGCCAGCAGTGAAGTGTATGGCTACACCTTC
.	TRBJ1-1	.	TRBV29-1	CSVERRAKNTEAFF	TGCAGCGTTGAAAGACGAGCGAAGAACACTGAAGCTTTCTTT
TRBD2	TRBJ2-5	few	TRBV2	CASSYGTSGETQYF	TGTGCCAGCAGTTACGGGACTAGCGGTGAGACCCAGTACTTC
TRBD1	TRBJ1-2	.	TRBV20-1	CSARDRGVYTF	TGCAGTGCTAGGGACAGGGGCGTCTACACCTTC
TRBD2	TRBJ2-7	few	TRBV12-3/TRBV12-4	CASGTSGSDEQYF	TGTGCCAGCGGGACTAGCGGGAGCGACGAGCAGTACTTC
.	TRBJ2-1	few	TRBV29-1	CSVVTGSSGNEQFF	TGCAGCGTTGTCACCGGGAGCTCGGGGAATGAGCAGTTCTTC
TRBD1	TRBJ1-2	few	TRBV5-4	CASSHTGAVNYGYTF	TGTGCCAGCAGCCACACAGGGGCCGTTAACTATGGCTACACCTTC